The rows below give T cell receptor beta chains drawn from one sample of a study of T cell repertoires in cytomegalovirus infection. MiXCR, run by TCRdb on the reads, gives a single entry per CDR3 protein. The sample shows about 180,000 distinct CDR3 sequences, approximately 15% of them seen only once. The sequenced sample consisted of PBMCs. The receptors here all came from a human donor in good health (CMV status not recorded). Some clones in this sample may be carry-over from other donors' samples. The CDR3 runs from the conserved cysteine through the conserved F or W. The D gene is left open where the match is weak. For some rows the clone size is stated as once, few or many, or as a class when expanded; others skip it.

clone size,V gene,J gene,CDR3 length,D gene,CDR3 protein,CDR3 DNA
many,TRBV12-3/TRBV12-4,TRBJ1-5,12,-,CASSFRLKPQHF,TGTGCCAGCAGTTTCCGGCTCAAGCCCCAGCATTTT
-,TRBV5-6,TRBJ2-7,12,-,CASSQRYYEQYF,TGTGCCAGCAGCCAGAGATACTACGAGCAGTACTTC
few,TRBV29-1,TRBJ1-1,14,TRBD1,CSASYDRVGTEAFF,TGCAGCGCTTCCTACGACAGGGTAGGGACTGAAGCTTTCTTT
few,TRBV29-1,TRBJ2-5,15,TRBD2,CSVAASGSPQETQYF,TGCAGCGTTGCGGCTAGCGGGAGCCCCCAAGAGACCCAGTACTTC
many,TRBV12-3/TRBV12-4,TRBJ2-5,13,-,CASTPGRRETQYF,TGTGCCAGCACCCCAGGGAGACGCGAGACCCAGTACTTC
-,TRBV19,TRBJ2-2,13,-,CASSIHNTGELFF,TGTGCCAGTAGTATCCATAACACCGGGGAGCTGTTTTTT
many,TRBV28,TRBJ2-2,14,-,CASSLGGVTGELFF,TGTGCCAGCAGTTTAGGTGGGGTCACCGGGGAGCTGTTTTTT
many,TRBV7-9,TRBJ1-5,12,-,CASSLADQPQHF,TGTGCCAGCAGTCTTGCCGATCAGCCCCAGCATTTT
-,TRBV5-1,TRBJ2-2,16,TRBD2,CASSLWLAGGTGELFF,TGCGCCAGCAGCTTGTGGCTAGCGGGGGGCACCGGGGAGCTGTTTTTT
few,TRBV7-2,TRBJ2-5,14,-,CASSLDLYQETQYF,TGTGCCAGCAGCTTAGACTTGTACCAAGAGACCCAGTACTTC
many,TRBV29-1,TRBJ1-1,13,-,CSVEVKPNTEAFF,TGCAGCGTTGAAGTGAAACCGAACACTGAAGCTTTCTTT
-,TRBV6-2/TRBV6-3,TRBJ2-1,13,-,CASTDGSYNEQFF,TGTGCCAGCACCGATGGGTCCTACAATGAGCAGTTCTTC
many,TRBV4-1,TRBJ1-1,17,TRBD1,CASSPDRGKTLNTEAFF,TGCGCCAGCAGCCCGGACAGGGGGAAAACCCTGAACACTGAAGCTTTCTTT
few,TRBV20-1,TRBJ2-3,15,TRBD1,CSAGDRDRGTDTQYF,TGCAGTGCTGGGGACCGGGACAGGGGCACAGATACGCAGTATTTT
many,TRBV7-2,TRBJ2-3,16,-,CASSFSRRLSTDTQYF,TGTGCCAGCAGCTTTTCACGCCGGCTTTCCACAGATACGCAGTATTTT
few,TRBV7-9,TRBJ2-5,15,-,CASSLGRKVQETQYF,TGTGCCAGCAGCTTAGGAAGAAAAGTTCAAGAGACCCAGTACTTC
few,TRBV29-1,TRBJ2-4,13,-,CSVRELAKNIQYF,TGCAGCGTTAGGGAATTAGCCAAAAACATTCAGTACTTC
-,TRBV3-1,TRBJ1-2,14,-,CASSSGGRTYGYTF,TGTGCCAGCAGCTCGGGCGGACGGACCTATGGCTACACCTTC
many,TRBV6-6,TRBJ2-5,14,-,CASRRGTNQETQYF,TGTGCCAGCAGACGCGGGACCAACCAAGAGACCCAGTACTTC
-,TRBV7-9,TRBJ2-3,17,TRBD2,CASSLLVASGKTDTQYF,TGTGCCAGCAGCTTATTGGTAGCTAGCGGGAAGACAGATACGCAGTATTTT
many,TRBV7-2,TRBJ2-7,17,-,CASSNFLGGLGIVEQYF,TGTGCCAGCAGCAATTTCCTGGGGGGGCTGGGGATTGTCGAGCAGTACTTC
many,TRBV7-9,TRBJ2-7,14,TRBD2,CASGLGREGREQYF,TGTGCCAGCGGCCTCGGTCGGGAGGGCCGGGAGCAGTACTTC
once,TRBV18,TRBJ2-2,18,TRBD2,CASSPRSAGEVSTGELFF,TGTGCCAGCTCACCACGCTCGGCGGGAGAAGTAAGCACCGGGGAGCTGTTTTTT
few,TRBV20-1,TRBJ1-6,14,-,CSARDQGQDSPLHF,TGCAGTGCTAGAGATCAAGGTCAGGATTCACCCCTCCACTTT
many,TRBV6-2/TRBV6-3,TRBJ2-2,14,-,CASSWQRDTGELFF,TGTGCCAGCAGTTGGCAGCGGGACACCGGGGAGCTGTTTTTT
many,TRBV20-1,TRBJ1-6,15,TRBD1,CSARGQTLYNSPLHF,TGCAGTGCTCGGGGACAGACCTTGTATAATTCACCCCTCCACTTT
-,TRBV6-8,TRBJ1-1,16,TRBD1,CASSSHIPGQGMSAFF,TGTGCCAGCAGTTCCCACATTCCGGGACAGGGGATGTCAGCTTTCTTT
-,TRBV28,TRBJ2-5,15,TRBD2,CASSKLAGQQETQYF,TGTGCCAGCAGTAAACTAGCGGGCCAGCAAGAGACCCAGTACTTC
few,TRBV9,TRBJ1-1,14,-,CASSVRQENTEAFF,TGTGCCAGCAGCGTAAGACAGGAGAACACTGAAGCTTTCTTT
many,TRBV12-3/TRBV12-4,TRBJ2-3,14,-,CASSLGASTDTQYF,TGTGCCAGCAGTTTAGGGGCTAGCACAGATACGCAGTATTTT
many,TRBV28,TRBJ2-1,13,-,CASSFPLYNEQFF,TGTGCCAGCAGTTTCCCCCTCTACAATGAGCAGTTCTTC
-,TRBV2,TRBJ1-1,11,TRBD1,CASSLDRVTFF,TGTGCCAGCAGTCTTGACAGGGTAACTTTCTTT
many,TRBV7-2,TRBJ2-7,16,TRBD2,CASSLEVSGISYEQYF,TGTGCCAGCAGCTTAGAGGTTAGCGGGATTTCCTACGAGCAGTACTTC
-,TRBV6-5,TRBJ2-5,15,-,CASSYRSLSGETQYF,TGTGCCAGCAGTTACCGGTCCTTAAGCGGGGAGACCCAGTACTTC
few,TRBV6-8,TRBJ1-1,16,-,CASSYKRLMWNTEAFF,TGTGCCAGCAGTTACAAAAGGCTAATGTGGAACACTGAAGCTTTCTTT
few,TRBV7-9,TRBJ1-6,15,-,CASSLSGSFGSPLHF,TGTGCCAGCAGCTTATCGGGGTCATTCGGTTCACCCCTCCACTTT
-,TRBV7-9,TRBJ1-5,17,-,CASSHVQGPYSNQPQHF,TGTGCCAGCAGCCATGTACAGGGCCCCTATAGCAATCAGCCCCAGCATTTT
many,TRBV6-2/TRBV6-3,TRBJ2-2,17,TRBD1,CASSYTRQGPNTGELFF,TGTGCCAGCAGTTACACCCGACAGGGACCGAACACCGGGGAGCTGTTTTTT
few,TRBV4-3,TRBJ1-5,19,-,CASSQESATGRGLVQPQHF,TGCGCCAGCAGCCAAGAATCGGCTACAGGGAGAGGGTTAGTTCAGCCCCAGCATTTT